This TCR beta chain was captured by sequencing in a study of a mutant IDH1 vaccine in newly diagnosed glioma. Overall study context: Before enrollment, patients got radiotherapy alone, temozolomide alone, or mostly the combination.

The CDR3 is made up of 14 amino acids. CDR1 MGHDK and CDR2 SYGVNS come from the germline V gene. V lost 6 bases and J lost 5, with 16 bases in between. This clone was counted a single time. Its matching antigen is unknown. Sequencing used immunoSEQ multiplex PCR; TCRdb keeps in-frame clones, though not all of them. This sample yields about 59,000 clones, of which about 91% are seen a single time; 2.6% belongs to the top ten. Time point of the sample: baseline, week 1 (first vaccination visit). Stated treatment: pre-vaccination baseline after standard-of-care therapy. The donor cohort comprised cases of new WHO grade 3 or 4 IDH1-mutant, ATRX-lost astrocytoma. Study-wide findings and caveats: Pseudoprogression apparently tracked independently of changes in top peripheral T cell clonotypes. Immune responses arising from the vaccine appeared in about 93% of patients.

The source material was PBMCs, sampled from a glioma patient treated with radiotherapy, temozolomide or both. This receptor was taken from a man aged 50 to 59 with glioma. The chain recombines TRBV25-1 with TRBJ1-2; possible D gene TRBD1, 6 bases. The CDR3 loop is CASRGAGIKYGYTF. In DNA, the CDR3 is TGTGCCAGCAGGGGGGCAGGGATTAAGTATGGCTACACCTTC.